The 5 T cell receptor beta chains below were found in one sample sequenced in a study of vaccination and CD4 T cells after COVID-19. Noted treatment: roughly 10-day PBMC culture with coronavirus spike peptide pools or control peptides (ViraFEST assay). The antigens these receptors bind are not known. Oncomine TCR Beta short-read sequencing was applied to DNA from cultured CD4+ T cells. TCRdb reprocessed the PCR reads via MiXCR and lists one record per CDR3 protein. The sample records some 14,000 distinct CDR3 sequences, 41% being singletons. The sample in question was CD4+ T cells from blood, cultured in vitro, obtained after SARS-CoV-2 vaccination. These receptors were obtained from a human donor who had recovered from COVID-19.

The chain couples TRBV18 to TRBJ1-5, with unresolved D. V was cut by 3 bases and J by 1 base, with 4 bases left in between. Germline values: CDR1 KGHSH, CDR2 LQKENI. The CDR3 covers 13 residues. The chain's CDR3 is CASSPDSNQPQHF. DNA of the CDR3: TGTGCCAGCTCACCCGACAGCAATCAGCCCCAGCATTTT.

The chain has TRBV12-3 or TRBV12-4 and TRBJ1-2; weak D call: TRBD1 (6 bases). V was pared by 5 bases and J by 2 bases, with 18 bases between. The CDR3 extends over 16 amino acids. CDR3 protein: CASSQDLGGRNYGYTF. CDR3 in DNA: TGTGCCAGCAGTCAGGACCTGGGGGGGCGAAACTATGGCTACACCTTC.

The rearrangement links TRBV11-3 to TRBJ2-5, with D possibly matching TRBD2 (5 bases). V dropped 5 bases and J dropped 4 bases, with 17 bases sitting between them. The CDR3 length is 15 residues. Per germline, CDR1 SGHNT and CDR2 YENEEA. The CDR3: CASSAYSGLGETQYF. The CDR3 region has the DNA TGTGCCAGCAGCGCATACTCGGGGTTGGGAGAGACCCAGTACTTC.

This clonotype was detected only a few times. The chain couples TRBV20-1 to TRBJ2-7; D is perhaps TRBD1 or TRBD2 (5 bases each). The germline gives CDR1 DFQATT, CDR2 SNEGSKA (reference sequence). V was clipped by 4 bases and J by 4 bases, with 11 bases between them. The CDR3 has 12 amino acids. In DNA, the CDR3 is TGCAGTGCTACCGGGACGGCGTACGAGCAGTACTTC. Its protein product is CSATGTAYEQYF.

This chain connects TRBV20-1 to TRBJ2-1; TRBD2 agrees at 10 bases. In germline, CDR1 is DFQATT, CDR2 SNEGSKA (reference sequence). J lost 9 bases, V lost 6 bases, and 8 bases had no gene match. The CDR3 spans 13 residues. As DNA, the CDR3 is TGCAGTGCCCAGCGGGAGGGCGGGAGTGAGCAGTTCTTC. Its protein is CSAQREGGSEQFF.